These 24 T cell receptor beta chains came from one sample sequenced in a study of CDR3 diversity in severe acne. TCRdb analysed the PCR reads with MiXCR anew, one entry per CDR3 protein. The sample lists more than 85,000 distinct CDR3 sequences, 49% seen once, with around a tenth in the top ten. The sample was blood. All receptors come from a male donor with severe acne vulgaris.

The rearrangement joins TRBV25-1 to TRBJ2-5, with 11 bases fitting TRBD2. This CDR3 comprises 15 residues. Trimming at V came to 2 bases and at J to 5 bases, leaving 4 bases not matched to a gene. Germline CDR1 reads MGHDK; CDR2 reads SYGVNS. This chain's CDR3 is CASSEGLAGGETQYF. The CDR3 nucleotides are TGTGCCAGCAGTGAAGGCCTAGCGGGAGGCGAGACCCAGTACTTC.

This clonotype was seen ten or more times. The genes are TRBV5-1 and TRBJ2-2; D gene unclear. Trimming shortened V by 0 bases and J by 0 bases, and 9 bases separated the two germline ends. Germline V gene data show CDR1 as SGHRS and CDR2 as YFSETQ. The CDR3 totals 16 residues. The CDR3 reads CASSLDPGSNTGELFF. DNA for the CDR3: TGCGCCAGCAGCTTGGATCCCGGATCGAACACCGGGGAGCTGTTTTTT.

This clonotype was seen a few times. V usage is TRBV29-1 and J usage is TRBJ2-5; D might be TRBD2 (5 bases). This CDR3 is 13 amino acids long. V lost 6 bases to trimming and J lost 5 bases, with 16 bases between them. The germline V gene encodes CDR1 SQVTM and CDR2 ANQGSEA. The CDR3 loop reads CSVEERTWETQYF. CDR3 sequence (DNA): TGCAGCGTGGAGGAAAGAACCTGGGAGACCCAGTACTTC.

The CDR3 nucleotides are TGCAGTGCTAGAGATCCCCCACGGGATGGCTACACCTTC. This translates into CSARDPPRDGYTF. The chain is built from TRBV20-1 and TRBJ1-2, with no clear D. CDR3 length: 13 amino acids. V was clipped by 0 bases and J by 6 bases, with 11 bases between them. The germline CDR1 and CDR2 sequences are DFQATT and SNEGSKA (reference sequence).

V usage is TRBV12-5 and J usage is TRBJ2-2; 8 nucleotides match TRBD2. The CDR3 runs to 17 residues. CDR1 is LGHNT, CDR2 FRNRAP, per germline. The trim removed 3 bases at V and 4 bases at J, leaving 10 bases unmatched. The CDR3, as DNA: TGTGCTAGTGGTTTTTTACCGGGACTAGAGTCCACCGGGGAGCTGTTTTTT. Protein sequence: CASGFLPGLESTGELFF.

Regarding this clonotype: A read error may produce the germline difference seen at one junction end. The rearrangement links TRBV29-1 to TRBJ1-1; TRBD1 aligns across 7 bases. CDR3 length: 14 amino acids. Germline V gene lookup returns CDR1 SQVTM and CDR2 ANQGSEA. CDR3 bases: TGTGCCAGCTACCCCTCAGGGGGAGACACTGAAGCTTTCTTT. This translates into CASYPSGGDTEAFF. Full variable domain (rest looked up from reference TRBV29-1 and TRBJ1-1): SAVISQKPSRDICQRGTSLTIQCQVDSQVTMMFWYRQQPGQSLTLIATANQGSEATYESGFVIDKFPISRPNLTFSTLTVSNMSPEDSSIYLCASYPSGGDTEAFFGQGTRLTVV.

This clonotype was observed at least ten times. The rearrangement joins TRBV18 to TRBJ2-7; tentative D call: TRBD2 (5 bases). Germline-derived CDR1 and CDR2 are KGHSH and LQKENI. This CDR3 has 15 residues. Trimming left V 6 bases short and J 4 bases short, with 19 bases between. As DNA, the CDR3 is TGTGCCAGCTCTCCCCCCCGGGGTGGGCCTTACGAGCAGTACTTC. Translated, it gives CASSPPRGGPYEQYF.

A few counts support this clonotype. The rearrangement uses TRBV5-6 and TRBJ2-5, with TRBD1 identical over 9 bases. Germline CDR1 and CDR2: SGHDT and YYEEEE. CDR3 length equals 16 residues. Trimming took 4 bases from V and 3 from J; bases not matched to a gene: 10. The CDR3 spells CASSHINDRGEETQYF. The CDR3 nucleotides read TGTGCCAGCAGCCACATTAACGACAGGGGGGAAGAGACCCAGTACTTC.

Note on this clonotype: The DNA is omitted, as the CDR3 cannot be located on it reliably, and the CDR3 follows TCRdb's listing. The chain joins TRBV24-1 to TRBJ1-2. Both ends counted, the CDR3 spans 17 residues. Per germline, CDR1 KGHDR and CDR2 SFDVKD. CDR3 loop: CATSVHRQETQYFGYTF.

V and J are TRBV6-2 or TRBV6-3 and TRBJ2-1; 8 bases are a match to TRBD1. Germline V gene sequence: CDR1 MNHEY, CDR2 SVGEGT. Losses at the gene ends were 6 bases for V and 4 bases for J; bases not matched to a gene: 5. The CDR3 length is 14 residues. The CDR3 loop reads CASRKTGEYNEQFF. The CDR3 DNA reads as TGTGCCAGCAGAAAGACAGGGGAGTACAATGAGCAGTTCTTC.

This clonotype was recorded a few times. The chain uses TRBV28 and TRBJ1-5; the match to TRBD1 covers 7 bases. With 4 bases clipped from V and 5 bases from J, the junction kept 11 bases outside the gene matches. The germline V gene has CDR1 MDHEN and CDR2 SYDVKM. The CDR3 spans 16 residues. CDR3: CASSWSDRAGDQPQHF. CDR3 sequence (DNA): TGTGCCAGCAGTTGGTCCGACAGGGCTGGCGATCAGCCCCAGCATTTT. Drawing the rest from reference TRBV28 and TRBJ1-5, the complete variable domain is DVKVTQSSRYLVKRTGEKVFLECVQDMDHENMFWYRQDPGLGLRLIYFSYDVKMKEKGDIPEGYSVSREKKERFSLILESASTNQTSMYLCASSWSDRAGDQPQHFGDGTRLSIL.

This clonotype was counted a single time. The rearrangement links TRBV20-1 to TRBJ2-7, with 10 bases fitting TRBD2. There are 17 residues in the CDR3. V dropped 1 base and J dropped 3; count of bases not matched to a gene: 12. Looked up from germline, CDR1 is DFQATT and CDR2 is SNEGSKA (reference sequence). As DNA, the CDR3 is TGCAGTGCTAGAGGTGCTAGCGGGAGAGACCCACGCTACGAGCAGTACTTC. This codes for CSARGASGRDPRYEQYF.

This clonotype was seen many times. DNA for the CDR3: TGCAGTGCTAGGGGCGCGGGAGGGCCTTACAATGAGCAGTTCTTC. It yields the protein CSARGAGGPYNEQFF. The chain is built from TRBV20-1 and TRBJ2-1; TRBD2 matches at 9 bases. The CDR3 length is 15 residues. V was pared by 3 bases and J by 4 bases, with 7 bases of the junction left unmatched. The germline gives CDR1 DFQATT, CDR2 SNEGSKA (reference sequence).

About this clonotype itself: This may arise from a read error, as a much more abundant clone is one base away. The chain employs TRBV24-1 and TRBJ2-2; D is uncertain. The germline gives CDR1 KGHDR, CDR2 SFDVKD. The germline V and J ends were trimmed by 3 bases and 2 bases, with 15 bases remaining between them. CDR3 length: 17 amino acids. The CDR3 DNA reads TGTGCCACCAGTGATAGTCTCCGGGCAGTCAACACCGGGGAGCTGTTTTTT. Translation: CATSDSLRAVNTGELFF.

The V call is TRBV11-2, the J call TRBJ2-2; perhaps TRBD2 as D (5 bases). V was pared by 1 base and J by 1 base, with 7 bases between. Germline values: CDR1 SGHAT, CDR2 FQNNGV. This CDR3 comprises 15 residues. CDR3 sequence: CASSLAGMNTGELFF. CDR3 sequence (DNA): TGTGCCAGCAGCTTAGCGGGGATGAACACCGGGGAGCTGTTTTTT.

This chain uses TRBV12-3 or TRBV12-4 with TRBJ1-2, with D possibly matching TRBD1 (6 bases). The CDR3 spans 12 residues. V lost 7 bases, J lost 8 bases, and 14 bases lay in between. The CDR3 DNA follows: TGTGCCAGCAAGCAGGGGCCGGGAGGCTACACCTTC. Its protein product is CASKQGPGGYTF.

The chain employs TRBV3-1 and TRBJ1-2, with a tentative D call TRBD1 (5 bases). Trimming cost V 3 bases and J 8 bases, with 16 bases left between them. The germline CDR1 and CDR2 sequences are LGHDT and YNNKEL (reference sequence). The CDR3 covers 14 residues. The CDR3 loop is CASSQGGGVVGYTF. As DNA, the CDR3 is TGTGCCAGCAGCCAGGGCGGGGGGGTAGTCGGCTACACCTTC.

The chain couples TRBV28 to TRBJ2-7; 11 positions agree with TRBD2. The CDR3 runs to 15 residues. Germline V gene lookup returns CDR1 MDHEN and CDR2 SYDVKM. This CDR3 is CAGSPTSGTGHEQYV. The DNA for the CDR3 is TGTGCCGGCAGTCCGACTAGCGGGACCGGTCACGAGCAGTACGTC.

This clonotype came up many times. The chain joins TRBV14 to TRBJ2-3; 9 nucleotides agree with TRBD2. This CDR3 contains 17 residues. V lost 0 bases and J lost 3; bases outside the gene matches: 7. Germline values: CDR1 SGHDN, CDR2 FVKESK. The CDR3 region has the DNA TGTGCCAGCAGCCAAGATAGGACTAGCGATGCTACAGATACGCAGTATTTT. Encoded protein: CASSQDRTSDATDTQYF.

This clonotype was observed at least ten times. The J gene is TRBJ2-1, the V gene TRBV29-1; TRBD1 agrees at 8 bases. CDR3 length: 15 amino acids. V was clipped by 0 bases and J by 0 bases; unmatched bases: 1. Germline loops: CDR1 SQVTM, CDR2 ANQGSEA. In DNA form, the CDR3 reads TGCAGCGTTGAAGATGGACAGGGCTCCTACAATGAGCAGTTCTTC. Its protein is CSVEDGQGSYNEQFF.

This sequence joins TRBV6-6 and TRBJ2-1; 10 bases align to TRBD1. CDR1 and CDR2 (germline): MNHNY, SVGAGI (reference sequence). Unmatched junction bases numbered 4, after V lost 0 bases and J lost 8 bases. The CDR3 length is 15 residues. The CDR3 DNA is TGTGCCAGCAGTTACTCGGGGACAGGGGTTGATGAGCAGTTCTTC. This sequence encodes CASSYSGTGVDEQFF.

A word on this clonotype: This may be a read error: a much more frequent sequence differs by one nucleotide. Lacking the conserved final phenylalanine or tryptophan, this CDR3 likely reflects a read error. The genes are TRBV10-3 and TRBJ1-1, with D maybe TRBD1 (6 bases). With 2 bases removed from V and 6 bases from J, the gap between germline ends came to 7 bases. From germline, CDR1 is ENHRY and CDR2 SYGVKD. This CDR3 is 12 amino acids long. The DNA of the CDR3 is TGTGCCATCAGTGAGGGGGGCCCTGAAGCTTTCCTT. It yields the protein CAISEGGPEAFL.

CDR3 in amino acids: CSVDGGRQGGQETQYF. The CDR3 bases are TGCAGCGTTGATGGCGGGAGACAGGGGGGGCAAGAGACCCAGTACTTC. The V and J genes are TRBV29-1 and TRBJ2-5, with 9 bases matching TRBD1. In germline, CDR1 is SQVTM, CDR2 ANQGSEA. V shed 3 bases, J shed 2 bases, and the junction held 10 bases outside the gene matches. The CDR3 loop spans 16 amino acids.

Turning to this clonotype: It may be a read error: a sequence one base away is much more abundant. The V and J genes are TRBV6-4 and TRBJ2-7; 12 bases map to TRBD2. This CDR3 comprises 15 residues. V shed 8 bases and J 0 bases; nucleotides not matched to a gene: 5. Germline V lookup: CDR1 MRHNA, CDR2 SNTAGT. CDR3 bases: TGTGCCAGCGGCGAACTAGCGGGGGGCTCCTACGAGCAGTACTTC. It translates to CASGELAGGSYEQYF.